These 32 T cell receptor beta chains originate from one sample sequenced in a study of beta chain features in type 1 diabetes. Expressed TCRB transcripts were sequenced, since all the RNA that had been isolated was reverse transcribed. Using immunoSEQ multiplex PCR, the repertoire was profiled, and TCRdb retains in-frame clones only, with some absent. Found here are some 250,000 clones, less than 35% of them singletons; the top ten hold roughly 4%. Material: central memory CD4+ T cells from blood. Receptors originate from a man in his thirties or forties in good health.

The V and J genes are TRBV2 and TRBJ2-5, with D perhaps TRBD1 (6 bases). The germline V gene encodes CDR1 SNHLY and CDR2 FYNNEI. V was pared by 6 bases and J by 8 bases, with 19 bases between. CDR3 length: 14 amino acids. The DNA for the CDR3 is TGTGCCAGCAGCCGGACAGCCGATGGAGGCACCCAGTACTTC. This translates into CASSRTADGGTQYF.

The chain links TRBV30 to TRBJ2-1; a weak D match, TRBD1 (5 bases). Germline V gene sequence: CDR1 GTSNPN, CDR2 SVGIG (reference sequence). The ends were cut back, 4 bases at V and 3 bases at J, with 28 bases in the middle. CDR3 size: 19 residues. The chain's CDR3 is CAWTSKKPTDSTLYNEQFF. The CDR3 nucleotides read TGTGCCTGGACCTCAAAAAAACCGACAGATTCGACCCTCTACAATGAGCAGTTCTTC.

This chain links TRBV7-2 with TRBJ2-7, with D possibly being TRBD2 (5 bases). The CDR3 is made up of 14 amino acids. CDR1 SGHTA and CDR2 FQGNSA come from the germline V gene. V lost 1 base and J lost 4, with 11 bases in between. DNA of the CDR3: TGTGCCAGCAGCTTAGAGCGGAGGAGGTACGAGCAGTACTTC. Its protein is CASSLERRRYEQYF. The entire variable domain, with the rest obtained from reference TRBV7-2 and TRBJ2-7, is as follows: GAGVSQSPSNKVTEKGKDVELRCDPISGHTALYWYRQSLGQGLEFLIYFQGNSAPDKSGLPSDRFSAERTGGSVSTLTIQRTQQEDSAVYLCASSLERRRYEQYFGPGTRLTVT.

The chain joins TRBV27 to TRBJ2-3, with 11 bases that match TRBD2. CDR1 MNHEY and CDR2 SMNVEV come from the germline V gene (reference sequence). V shed 5 bases, J shed 10 bases, and the junction held 14 bases outside the gene matches. CDR3 size: 16 residues. This CDR3 is CASSPAGTSGVGAQYF. Here the CDR3 DNA reads TGTGCCAGCAGTCCTGCCGGGACTAGCGGAGTGGGCGCGCAGTATTTT.

Note on this clone: Other nucleotide sequences in the sample specify the same CDR3. The chain joins TRBV5-1 to TRBJ1-1; 7 positions agree with TRBD1. The CDR3 extends over 14 amino acids. V trimming: 4 bases; J trimming: 0 bases; junction bases outside the gene matches: 3. The germline CDR1 and CDR2 sequences are SGHRS and YFSETQ. CDR3 DNA sequence: TGCGCCAGCAGCGGGGACAGCTTGAACACTGAAGCTTTCTTT. Protein: CASSGDSLNTEAFF.

The CDR3 coding sequence is TGTGCCAGCAGTGAAAATGGAGGGGTTGAGCAGTTCTTC. It is translated as CASSENGGVEQFF. The rearrangement joins TRBV2 to TRBJ2-1; D is possibly TRBD2 (6 bases). The CDR3 is made up of 13 amino acids. Germline CDR1 SNHLY, CDR2 FYNNEI. Trimming pared 2 bases from V and 9 bases from J, leaving 11 bases between.

This chain's CDR3 is CASSATGVPGELFF. The CDR3 DNA is TGTGCCAGCAGTGCCACAGGGGTTCCCGGGGAGCTGTTTTTT. The chain combines TRBV27 with TRBJ2-2; TRBD1 aligns across 7 bases. Trimming took 5 bases from V and 6 from J; bases not matched to a gene: 6. CDR1 is MNHEY and CDR2 is SMNVEV in the germline V gene (reference sequence). The CDR3 sequence is 14 residues long.

The chain recombines TRBV14 with TRBJ1-1, with D unclear. Germline values: CDR1 SGHDN, CDR2 FVKESK. V was shortened by 7 bases and J by 4 bases, with 10 bases between the two germline ends. This CDR3 contains 12 residues. CDR3 sequence (DNA): TGTGCCAGCAAAAGGGAGGGCACTGAAGCTTTCTTT. Amino acid sequence: CASKREGTEAFF. The entire variable domain, with the rest obtained from reference TRBV14 and TRBJ1-1, is as follows: EAGVTQFPSHSVIEKGQTVTLRCDPISGHDNLYWYRRVMGKEIKFLLHFVKESKQDESGMPNNRFLAERTGGTYSTLKVQPAELEDSGVYFCASKREGTEAFFGQGTRLTVV.

This clone was recorded a few times. The J gene is TRBJ2-3, the V gene TRBV21-1. TRBV21-1 is listed as a pseudogene. The CDR3 has 12 amino acids. CDR3 loop: CASRDELDTQYF. CDR3 sequence (DNA): TGTGCCAGCCGGGACGAGCTAGATACGCAGTATTTT.

In this sample, this clone turned up a few times. The rearrangement links TRBV28 to TRBJ2-4; TRBD1 or TRBD2 may be the D gene (7 bases each). Germline CDR1 MDHEN, CDR2 SYDVKM. Between the trimmed V and J ends, which lost 5 bases and 11 bases, there was a span of 22 bases. The CDR3 has 15 residues. In DNA, the CDR3 is TGTGCCAGCAGTACACGGGGAGGGGGCGCGGGATTTCAGTACTTC. Translated: CASSTRGGGAGFQYF.

The chain joins TRBV7-2 to TRBJ1-5, with D maybe TRBD1 (5 bases). The germline gives CDR1 SGHTA, CDR2 FQGNSA. The V gene lost 3 bases and the J gene lost 3 bases, with 12 bases spanning the gap. The CDR3 extends over 15 amino acids. The CDR3 loop is CASSLIFGANQPQHF. The DNA for the CDR3 is TGTGCCAGCAGCTTGATATTCGGGGCCAATCAGCCCCAGCATTTT.

The V and J genes are TRBV4-3 and TRBJ2-7; TRBD1 matches 10 bases. V shed 0 bases, J shed 4 bases, and the junction held 6 bases outside the gene matches. The CDR3 runs 16 residues. The germline CDR1 and CDR2 sequences are LGHNA and YSLEER. The CDR3 DNA reads as TGCGCCAGCAGCCAAGAAGGGACAGGGGTCGGGTACGAGCAGTACTTC. As protein: CASSQEGTGVGYEQYF.

This clone showed up just a few times. The CDR3 protein is CASYNPGGFNEQFF. The CDR3 DNA sequence: TGCGCCAGTTATAACCCGGGAGGGTTCAATGAGCAGTTCTTC. The chain joins TRBV5-1 to TRBJ2-1; TRBD2 agrees at 8 bases. This CDR3 spans 14 amino acids. Per the germline V gene, CDR1 is SGHRS and CDR2 is YFSETQ. V was clipped by 8 bases and J by 6 bases; unmatched bases: 10.

The chain joins TRBV10-1 to TRBJ2-2; D gene ambiguous. CDR1 and CDR2 (germline): WNHNN, SYGVQD (reference sequence). The CDR3 contains 14 residues. With 4 bases removed from V and 3 bases from J, the gap between germline ends came to 9 bases. The CDR3 loop reads CASSGGYYTGELFF. The CDR3 DNA sequence: TGCGCCAGCAGTGGAGGCTATTACACCGGGGAGCTGTTTTTT.

In this sample, this clone turned up a few times. The genes are TRBV7-2 and TRBJ2-1, with 8 bases that match TRBD1. The ends lost 1 base at V and 4 bases at J; junction bases unmatched: 6. Germline values: CDR1 SGHTA, CDR2 FQGNSA. CDR3 length equals 16 residues. The CDR3 DNA is TGTGCCAGCAGCTTAGTTTCAGGGGGCGATTACAATGAGCAGTTCTTC. Amino acids: CASSLVSGGDYNEQFF.

This clone came up a few times. The CDR3 protein is CASRPTGTGYEQYF. CDR3 coding DNA: TGTGCCAGTAGACCGACAGGGACGGGCTACGAGCAGTACTTC. The V gene is TRBV19, the J gene TRBJ2-7; TRBD1 matches at 7 bases. V shed 6 bases and J 3 bases; nucleotides not matched to a gene: 8. The CDR3 length is 14 residues. The germline V gene encodes CDR1 LNHDA and CDR2 SQIVND (reference sequence).

This clone showed up many times. The same CDR3 also results from other DNA sequences found in this sample. J is TRBJ2-1 and V is TRBV29-1, with D hard to call. The germline V gene encodes CDR1 SQVTM and CDR2 ANQGSEA. The length of the CDR3 is 11 residues. The V end was cut by 3 bases, the J end by 4 bases, with 4 bases between. The CDR3 region is CSVENYNEQFF. DNA for the CDR3: TGCAGCGTTGAGAATTACAATGAGCAGTTCTTC.

This chain uses TRBV20-1 with TRBJ2-5; D gene unclear. The CDR3 is made up of 10 amino acids. Trimming took 5 bases from V and 1 from J, leaving 2 bases between them. CDR1 is DFQATT, CDR2 SNEGSKA, per germline (reference sequence). The CDR3 DNA is TGCAGTGCTTTCCAAGAGACCCAGTACTTC. This gives the protein CSAFQETQYF.

Only a few counts were recorded for this clone. This chain connects TRBV25-1 to TRBJ2-5, with 10 bases matching TRBD2. V shed 3 bases, J shed 2 bases, and the junction held 9 bases outside the gene matches. The CDR3 covers 17 residues. Germline V gene sequence: CDR1 MGHDK, CDR2 SYGVNS. This CDR3 is CASSDLAGVWAQETQYF. The DNA for the CDR3 is TGTGCCAGCAGTGATCTAGCGGGAGTATGGGCTCAAGAGACCCAGTACTTC.

The chain is built from TRBV18 and TRBJ1-1; 7 nucleotides line up with TRBD1. This CDR3 comprises 14 residues. Germline loops: CDR1 KGHSH, CDR2 LQKENI. J gave up 6 bases and V 3 bases, and 7 bases lay outside the gene matches. CDR3 sequence reads: CASSPGQMNPEAFF. In DNA form, the CDR3 reads TGTGCCAGCTCACCGGGACAGATGAATCCTGAAGCTTTCTTT.

This clone was seen more than once but under ten times. The chain employs TRBV30 and TRBJ2-1, with TRBD1 as a possible D gene (5 bases). The CDR3 consists of 13 residues. Germline values: CDR1 GTSNPN, CDR2 SVGIG (reference sequence). Trimming pared 0 bases from V and 6 bases from J, leaving 9 bases between. This CDR3 is CAWSVARVNEQFF. In DNA form, the CDR3 reads TGTGCCTGGAGTGTGGCCAGGGTCAATGAGCAGTTCTTC.

This clone was seen a few times. The chain is built from TRBV7-9 and TRBJ1-6, with 8 bases aligning to TRBD1. The germline V gene has CDR1 SEHNR and CDR2 FQNEAQ (reference sequence). CDR3 length: 16 residues. The trim removed 2 bases at V and 10 bases at J, leaving 10 bases unmatched. The CDR3 is CASSLIGGDRTSPLHF. The CDR3 nucleotides read TGTGCCAGCAGCTTAATCGGTGGGGACAGGACGTCACCCCTCCACTTT.

Here the CDR3 reads CASSLAVLETQYF. CDR3 nucleotide sequence: TGTGCCAGCAGCTTAGCGGTTCTGGAGACCCAGTACTTC. J is TRBJ2-5 and V is TRBV7-7, with D unresolved. The CDR3 runs to 13 residues. Germline CDR1 and CDR2: SSHAT and FNYEAQ (reference sequence). Trimming left V 0 bases short and J 5 bases short, with 7 bases between.

The table lists this clone with a count of one. The chain employs TRBV14 and TRBJ2-3; TRBD2 agrees at 7 bases. The junction had 6 bases not matched to a gene; V was cut back by 1 base and J by 2 bases. This CDR3 contains 16 residues. Germline lookup yields CDR1 SGHDN and CDR2 FVKESK. CDR3 protein: CASSQVGLAATDTQYF. The CDR3 DNA reads TGTGCCAGCAGCCAAGTCGGGCTAGCGGCCACAGATACGCAGTATTTT.

This clone was seen only a few times. V gene TRBV30 combines with J gene TRBJ1-2; 8 positions agree with TRBD1. Trimming cost V 1 base and J 10 bases; bases outside gene matches: 2. Germline CDR1 reads GTSNPN; CDR2 reads SVGIG (reference sequence). CDR3 size: 11 residues. As DNA, the CDR3 is TGTGCCTGGAGTGGGACAGGGCACTACACCTTC. Protein: CAWSGTGHYTF.

In this sample, this clone turned up a few times. V is TRBV7-9 and J is TRBJ2-7; a weak D match, TRBD2 (6 bases). Trimming stripped 5 bases from V and 11 bases from J, with 13 bases between. Germline-derived CDR1 and CDR2 are SEHNR and FQNEAQ (reference sequence). The CDR3 loop spans 11 amino acids. The CDR3, as DNA: TGTGCCAGCAGCCCGGGACTTCAGGAGTACTTC. It codes for CASSPGLQEYF. Combining the CDR3 with reference TRBV7-9 and TRBJ2-7 gives the whole variable domain DTGVSQNPRHKITKRGQNVTFRCDPISEHNRLYWYRQTLGQGPEFLTYFQNEAQLEKSRLLSDRFSAERPKGSFSTLEIQRTEQGDSAMYLCASSPGLQEYFGPGTRLTVT.

V and J are TRBV6-1 and TRBJ1-5; D gene ambiguous. The germline V and J ends were trimmed by 4 bases and 7 bases, with 11 bases remaining between them. CDR3 length: 13 residues. The germline V gene encodes CDR1 MNHNS and CDR2 SASEGT. The CDR3 reads CASSGESRQPQHF. The DNA for the CDR3 is TGTGCCAGCAGTGGGGAAAGTCGGCAGCCCCAGCATTTT.

This clone turned up a few times. The chain carries TRBV2 and TRBJ1-2; D gene unclear. The germline V gene encodes CDR1 SNHLY and CDR2 FYNNEI. Trimming shortened V by 2 bases and J by 0 bases, and 10 bases separated the two germline ends. The CDR3 is made up of 15 amino acids. The CDR3 spells CASSELARTNYGYTF. The CDR3 DNA is TGTGCCAGCAGTGAATTGGCCCGCACTAACTATGGCTACACCTTC. Full variable domain (outside the CDR3, taken from reference TRBV2 and TRBJ1-2): EPEVTQTPSHQVTQMGQEVILRCVPISNHLYFYWYRQILGQKVEFLVSFYNNEISEKSEIFDDQFSVERPDGSNFTLKIRSTKLEDSAMYFCASSELARTNYGYTFGSGTRLTVV.

This clone was seen a handful of times. V and J are TRBV9 and TRBJ2-1, with D possibly matching TRBD1 (6 bases). The CDR3 covers 13 residues. The germline CDR1 and CDR2 sequences are SGDLS and YYNGEE. V was trimmed by 0 bases and J by 13 bases, leaving 14 bases between them. CDR3 sequence reads: CASSVEVRDKQFF. In nucleotides, the CDR3 is TGTGCCAGCAGCGTAGAAGTGAGGGACAAACAGTTCTTC.

The CDR3 DNA reads as TGTGCCAGCGGAGGACGGGCTGGTTCCTACGAGCAGTACTTC. Translated, it gives CASGGRAGSYEQYF. The genes are TRBV2 and TRBJ2-7, with a weak D call TRBD2 (5 bases). Trimming took off 8 bases at V and 1 base at J, with 15 bases between the two ends. This CDR3 is 14 amino acids long. Germline loops: CDR1 SNHLY, CDR2 FYNNEI.

V and J are TRBV18 and TRBJ1-1, with D tentatively TRBD1 (5 bases). CDR3 length: 14 amino acids. The V end lost 2 bases, the J end lost 0 bases, and 7 bases lay between the germline ends. Germline V CDR1 and CDR2: KGHSH, LQKENI. The CDR3 region is CASSPTGLNTEAFF. The CDR3 DNA reads TGTGCCAGCTCACCAACAGGCTTGAACACTGAAGCTTTCTTT.

The chain joins TRBV7-6 to TRBJ1-6, with D possibly TRBD1 on 6 matching bases. With 5 bases removed from V and 10 bases from J, the gap between germline ends came to 18 bases. CDR3 length: 15 amino acids. The germline CDR1 and CDR2 sequences are SGHVS and FNYEAQ. The CDR3 nucleotides are TGTGCCAGCAGCCATCGGAGGGGGGGAGGCTCACCCCTCCACTTT. Its protein is CASSHRRGGGSPLHF. The entire variable domain, with the rest obtained from reference TRBV7-6 and TRBJ1-6, is as follows: GAGVSQSPRYKVTKRGQDVALRCDPISGHVSLYWYRQALGQGPEFLTYFNYEAQQDKSGLPNDRFSAERPEGSISTLTIQRTEQRDSAMYRCASSHRRGGGSPLHFGNGTRLTVT.